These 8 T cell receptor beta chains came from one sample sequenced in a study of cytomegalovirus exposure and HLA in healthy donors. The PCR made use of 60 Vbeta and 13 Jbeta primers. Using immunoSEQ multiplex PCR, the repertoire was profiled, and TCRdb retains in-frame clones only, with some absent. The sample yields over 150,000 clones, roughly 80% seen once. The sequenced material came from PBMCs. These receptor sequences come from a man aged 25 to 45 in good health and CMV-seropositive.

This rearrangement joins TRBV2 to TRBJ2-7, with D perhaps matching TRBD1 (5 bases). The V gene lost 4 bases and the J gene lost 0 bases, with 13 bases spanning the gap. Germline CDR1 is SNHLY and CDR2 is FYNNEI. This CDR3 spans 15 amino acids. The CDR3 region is CASSAEGVNSYEQYF. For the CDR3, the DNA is TGTGCCAGCAGTGCGGAAGGGGTCAACTCCTACGAGCAGTACTTC.

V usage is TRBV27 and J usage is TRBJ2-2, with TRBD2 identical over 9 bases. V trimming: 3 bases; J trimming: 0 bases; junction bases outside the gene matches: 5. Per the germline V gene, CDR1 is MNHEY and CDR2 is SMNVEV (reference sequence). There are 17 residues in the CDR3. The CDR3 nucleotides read TGTGCCAGCAGTTTTCTAGCGGGGACTACGAACACCGGGGAGCTGTTTTTT. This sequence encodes CASSFLAGTTNTGELFF.

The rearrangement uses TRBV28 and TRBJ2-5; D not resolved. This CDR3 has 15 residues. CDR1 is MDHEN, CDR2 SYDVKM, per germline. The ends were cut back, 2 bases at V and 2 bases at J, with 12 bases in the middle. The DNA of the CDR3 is TGTGCCAGCAGTTTAAACAGCTTTTCTCAAGAGACCCAGTACTTC. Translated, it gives CASSLNSFSQETQYF.

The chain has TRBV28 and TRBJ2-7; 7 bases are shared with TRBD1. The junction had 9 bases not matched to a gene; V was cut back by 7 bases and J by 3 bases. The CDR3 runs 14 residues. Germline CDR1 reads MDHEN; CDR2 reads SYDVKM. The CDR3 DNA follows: TGTGCCAGCACTCCACAGGGGTCACACTACGAGCAGTACTTC. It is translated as CASTPQGSHYEQYF.

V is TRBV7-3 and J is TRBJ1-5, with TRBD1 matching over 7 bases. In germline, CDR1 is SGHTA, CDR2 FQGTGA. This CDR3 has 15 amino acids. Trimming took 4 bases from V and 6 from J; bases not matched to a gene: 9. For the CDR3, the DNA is TGTGCCAGCAGCTCACAGAGACAGGGCACTCAGCCCCAGCATTTT. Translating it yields CASSSQRQGTQPQHF.

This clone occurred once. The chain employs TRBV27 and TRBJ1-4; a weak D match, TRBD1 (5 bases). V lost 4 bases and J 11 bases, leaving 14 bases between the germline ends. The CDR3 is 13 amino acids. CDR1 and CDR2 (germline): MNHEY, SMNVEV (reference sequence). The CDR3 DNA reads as TGTGCCAGCAGTTCCGGGACTTGGGGGAAACTGTTTTTT. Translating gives CASSSGTWGKLFF. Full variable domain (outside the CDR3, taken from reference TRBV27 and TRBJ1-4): EAQVTQNPRYLITVTGKKLTVTCSQNMNHEYMSWYRQDPGLGLRQIYYSMNVEVTDKGDVPEGYKVSRKEKRNFPLILESPSPNQTSLYFCASSSGTWGKLFFGSGTQLSVL.

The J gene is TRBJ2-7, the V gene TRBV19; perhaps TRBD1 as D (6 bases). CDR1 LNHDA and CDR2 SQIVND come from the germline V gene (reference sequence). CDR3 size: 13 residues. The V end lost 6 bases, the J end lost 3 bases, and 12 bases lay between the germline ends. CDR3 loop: CASRRGSLYEQYF. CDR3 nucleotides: TGTGCCAGTAGGAGGGGGTCACTCTACGAGCAGTACTTC.

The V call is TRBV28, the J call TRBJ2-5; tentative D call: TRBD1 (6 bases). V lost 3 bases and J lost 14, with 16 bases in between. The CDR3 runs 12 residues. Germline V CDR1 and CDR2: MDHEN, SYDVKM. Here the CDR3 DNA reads TGTGCCAGCAGTTTGGATACAGGGCTCCTCTACTTC. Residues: CASSLDTGLLYF.